This T cell receptor (beta chain) is from a study of T cell repertoires in cytomegalovirus infection. Each CDR3 protein is one row after TCRdb ran MiXCR on the reads. The data show over 300,000 distinct CDR3 sequences, more than 9% seen once. Between the trimmed V and J ends, which lost 7 bases and 0 bases, there was a span of 16 bases. CDR3 size: 16 residues. The rearrangement joins TRBV12-3 or TRBV12-4 to TRBJ1-3; D gene uncertain. The source material was PBMCs. The origin of this receptor is a human donor in good health (CMV status not recorded). Some clones in this sample may be carry-over from other donors' samples. CDR3 region: CASNTRAGSSGNTIYF. The CDR3 nucleotides read TGTGCCAGCAACACAAGGGCGGGGAGCTCTGGAAACACCATATATTTT.